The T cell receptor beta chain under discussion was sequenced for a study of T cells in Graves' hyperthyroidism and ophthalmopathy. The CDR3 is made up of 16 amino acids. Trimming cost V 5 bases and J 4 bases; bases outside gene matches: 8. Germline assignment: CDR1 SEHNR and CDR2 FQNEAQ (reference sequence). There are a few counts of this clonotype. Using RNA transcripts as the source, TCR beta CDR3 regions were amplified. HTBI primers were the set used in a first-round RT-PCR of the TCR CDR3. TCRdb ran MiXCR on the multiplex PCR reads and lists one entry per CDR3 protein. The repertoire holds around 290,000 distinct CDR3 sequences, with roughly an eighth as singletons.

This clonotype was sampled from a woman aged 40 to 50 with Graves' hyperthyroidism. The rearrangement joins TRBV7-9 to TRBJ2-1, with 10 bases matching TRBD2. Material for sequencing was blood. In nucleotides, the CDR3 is TGTGCCAGCAGCGCGCCAACTAGCGGGAAGTACAATGAGCAGTTCTTC. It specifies CASSAPTSGKYNEQFF.